The 9 T cell receptor beta chains presented below share a single source sample, sequenced in a study of lymphopenia after photon versus proton radiotherapy. Sequencing was performed with immunoSEQ multiplex PCR; in TCRdb, only in-frame clones are kept and a portion is missing. The data hold around 26,000 clones, with around 80% observed a single time. This specimen consisted of peripheral blood, obtained from a patient treated with photon-based radiotherapy. Source of these receptors: a man aged 50-60 years with gastric cancer.

This chain connects TRBV5-6 to TRBJ1-5; 9 bases map to TRBD1. V dropped 6 bases and J dropped 2; count of bases not matched to a gene: 3. The CDR3 has 14 amino acids. Germline V gene sequence: CDR1 SGHDT, CDR2 YYEEEE. The CDR3 nucleotides are TGTGCCAGCACCCGACAGGGGGGCAATCAGCCCCAGCATTTT. It encodes CASTRQGGNQPQHF. The full variable domain, rest sourced from reference TRBV5-6 and TRBJ1-5, is DAGVTQSPTHLIKTRGQQVTLRCSPKSGHDTVSWYQQALGQGPQFIFQYYEEEERQRGNFPDRFSGHQFPNYSSELNVNALLLGDSALYLCASTRQGGNQPQHFGDGTRLSIL.

This clone has just one count. The rearrangement links TRBV5-6 to TRBJ2-3; the match to TRBD2 covers 12 bases. J lost 3 bases, V lost 1 base, and 3 bases had no gene match. The CDR3 is 16 residues long. Germline CDR1 SGHDT, CDR2 YYEEEE. Written as DNA, the CDR3 is TGTGCCAGCAGCTTGTTTCTAGCGGGGGGGACAGATACGCAGTATTTT. Translation: CASSLFLAGGTDTQYF.

The J gene is TRBJ2-7, the V gene TRBV2; possibly TRBD1 or TRBD2 for D (5 bases each). V gave up 6 bases and J gave up 3 bases, with 18 bases separating them. This CDR3 has 15 residues. Per germline, CDR1 SNHLY and CDR2 FYNNEI. Written as DNA, the CDR3 is TGTGCCAGCAGGACACCGGGACCGAGCAACTACGAGCAGTACTTC. Protein product: CASRTPGPSNYEQYF.

The chain combines TRBV6-6 with TRBJ2-7; perhaps TRBD1 as D (6 bases). The CDR3 loop spans 14 amino acids. The V gene's germline CDR1 is MNHNY and CDR2 SVGAGI (reference sequence). Trimming stripped 2 bases from V and 0 bases from J, with 8 bases between. Here the CDR3 DNA reads TGTGCCAGCAGTTACCAGGGGCCCTCCTACGAGCAGTACGTC. It encodes CASSYQGPSYEQYV.

The V call is TRBV5-1, the J call TRBJ2-2; 8 nucleotides agree with TRBD2. This CDR3 contains 17 residues. V lost 4 bases and J lost 1; bases outside the gene matches: 9. CDR1 and CDR2 from the germline V gene are SGHRS and YFSETQ. The CDR3 DNA sequence: TGCGCCAGCAGCCCCCGAGCGGGGGCCCTGAACACCGGGGAGCTGTTTTTT. Translating it yields CASSPRAGALNTGELFF.

This clone appeared once. This chain joins TRBV15 and TRBJ1-2; D might be TRBD1 (5 bases). The CDR3 covers 14 residues. With 5 bases removed from V and 3 bases from J, the gap between germline ends came to 13 bases. Germline V gene data show CDR1 as LNHNV and CDR2 as YYDKDF (reference sequence). CDR3 nucleotide sequence: TGTGCCACCAGCTCTAGCTGGGGCGACTATGGCTACACCTTC. Translated, it gives CATSSSWGDYGYTF.

The genes are TRBV9 and TRBJ2-3; the D gene could be TRBD1 or TRBD2 (5 bases each). Trimming cost V 2 bases and J 1 base, with 11 bases left between them. CDR3 length equals 15 residues. Germline assignment: CDR1 SGDLS and CDR2 YYNGEE. The CDR3 DNA reads TGTGCCAGCAGCGTTTGGGACCATCGCACAGATACGCAGTATTTT. Its translation is CASSVWDHRTDTQYF.

The chain couples TRBV15 to TRBJ1-4; tentatively, D is TRBD1 (5 bases). Per germline, CDR1 LNHNV and CDR2 YYDKDF (reference sequence). V gave up 5 bases and J gave up 7 bases, with 11 bases separating them. CDR3 length: 13 residues. The CDR3 region is CATSARDSEKLFF. The CDR3 DNA reads as TGTGCCACCAGCGCCCGGGACTCTGAAAAACTGTTTTTT.

This rearrangement joins TRBV5-6 to TRBJ1-5; TRBD1 agrees at 9 bases. Per germline, CDR1 SGHDT and CDR2 YYEEEE. CDR3 length: 16 amino acids. J gave up 6 bases and V 1 base, and 8 bases lay outside the gene matches. This CDR3 is CASSLRTGDNLQPQHF. As DNA, the CDR3 is TGTGCCAGCAGCTTGAGGACAGGGGATAATCTTCAGCCCCAGCATTTT.